The 25 T cell receptor beta chains below were found in one sample sequenced in a study of T cell clonotyping in hematopoietic cell transplantation. The repertoire was sequenced with immunoSEQ multiplex PCR; TCRdb's copy has only in-frame clones and lacks some. The sample has several thousand clones, approximately 87% seen once; the top ten hold about 40%. Sequenced material: PBMCs, taken 180 days after allogeneic stem cell transplant. These receptors were taken from a human patient who had an allogeneic stem cell transplant, so the T cells may come from the graft donor. The donor label of this sample is uncertain. Some clones in this sample may be carry-over from other donors' samples.

The rearrangement joins TRBV7-9 to TRBJ1-1; perhaps TRBD1 as D (5 bases). The CDR3 spans 13 residues. CDR1 and CDR2 (germline): SEHNR, FQNEAQ (reference sequence). Trimming shortened V by 5 bases and J by 3 bases, and 10 bases separated the two germline ends. The chain's CDR3 is CASSQARDTEAFF. The CDR3, as DNA: TGTGCCAGCAGCCAGGCCAGGGACACTGAAGCTTTCTTT.

The chain recombines TRBV6-5 with TRBJ1-4, with a weak D call TRBD1 (6 bases). The ends were cut back, 6 bases at V and 5 bases at J, with 16 bases in the middle. The CDR3 is made up of 15 amino acids. CDR1 MNHEY and CDR2 SVGAGI come from the germline V gene. In DNA, the CDR3 is TGTGCCAGCAGCCCTGGACAGCCTCAGAATGAAAAACTGTTTTTT. Protein: CASSPGQPQNEKLFF.

J is TRBJ1-6 and V is TRBV27; TRBD1 matches 10 bases. The CDR3 runs 14 residues. Germline CDR1 MNHEY, CDR2 SMNVEV (reference sequence). V lost 2 bases to trimming and J lost 10 bases; unmatched junction nucleotides: 2. The CDR3 DNA sequence: TGTGCCAGCAGTTTAGACAGGGGGCAGTCACCCCTCCACTTT. The encoded protein is CASSLDRGQSPLHF.

The chain recombines TRBV5-4 with TRBJ1-3; D uncertain. Germline V CDR1 and CDR2: SGHNT, YYREEE (reference sequence). CDR3 length equals 14 residues. V lost 1 base, J lost 4 bases, and 9 bases lay in between. As DNA, the CDR3 is TGTGCCAGCAGCTTGTTGGAAGCAGGAAACACCATATATTTT. Residues: CASSLLEAGNTIYF.

This clone appeared once. The chain joins TRBV19 to TRBJ2-3; the D gene is possibly TRBD1 (5 bases). The germline V and J ends were trimmed by 9 bases and 4 bases, with 17 bases remaining between them. There are 14 residues in the CDR3. Germline CDR1 is LNHDA and CDR2 is SQIVND (reference sequence). The CDR3 DNA reads TGTGCCAGCCGAAAGGGGTTGCTTCCAGATACGCAGTATTTT. It encodes CASRKGLLPDTQYF. Drawing the rest from reference TRBV19 and TRBJ2-3, the complete variable domain is DGGITQSPKYLFRKEGQNVTLSCEQNLNHDAMYWYRQDPGQGLRLIYYSQIVNDFQKGDIAEGYSVSREKKESFPLTVTSAQKNPTAFYLCASRKGLLPDTQYFGPGTRLTVL.

A note on this clone: A junction end diverges from the germline sequence, so it may reflect a read error. The chain couples TRBV7-2 to TRBJ2-2, with D possibly being TRBD1 (6 bases). The CDR3 contains 16 residues. The V gene's germline CDR1 is SGHTA and CDR2 FQGNSA. CDR3 in amino acids: CASSRFSGTNNGELFF. Written as DNA, the CDR3 is TGTGCCAGCAGCCGCTTCTCCGGGACAAACAACGGGGAGCTGTTTTTT.

In its sample, this clone ranks as large. V usage is TRBV4-2 and J usage is TRBJ2-3; perhaps TRBD2 as D (6 bases). V lost 4 bases, J lost 2 bases, and 19 bases lay in between. Per the germline V gene, CDR1 is LGHNA and CDR2 is YNFKEQ. CDR3 size: 17 residues. The chain's CDR3 is CASSPKRRTTYTDTQYF. DNA of the CDR3: TGTGCCAGCAGCCCTAAGCGCCGGACTACCTACACAGATACGCAGTATTTT.

V usage is TRBV27 and J usage is TRBJ2-3, with D hard to call. Trimming cost V 6 bases and J 0 bases, with 4 bases left between them. Germline V gene sequence: CDR1 MNHEY, CDR2 SMNVEV (reference sequence). This CDR3 has 12 residues. CDR3 sequence: CASSESTDTQYF. The CDR3 DNA follows: TGTGCCAGCAGCGAGAGCACAGATACGCAGTATTTT.

V is TRBV21-1 and J is TRBJ2-3; the table names TRBD2, a call not compared with the DNA. TRBV21-1 is flagged as a pseudogene. The CDR3 runs 16 residues. This CDR3 reads CASSNLGLAATDTQYF. The CDR3 DNA reads TGTGCCAGCAGCAATTTAGGACTAGCGGCCACAGATACGCAGTATTTT.

The chain uses TRBV6-5 and TRBJ1-6; D is possibly TRBD1 (5 bases). There are 15 residues in the CDR3. Between the trimmed V and J ends, which lost 0 bases and 8 bases, there was a span of 11 bases. Germline values: CDR1 MNHEY, CDR2 SVGAGI. DNA for the CDR3: TGTGCCAGCAGTTACTCGTGGACAAACGATTCACCCCTCCACTTT. It codes for CASSYSWTNDSPLHF.

This clone was recorded only once. The chain uses TRBV4-1 and TRBJ1-2, with TRBD1 identical over 7 bases. V was clipped by 4 bases and J by 2 bases; unmatched bases: 7. Germline V lookup: CDR1 MGHRA, CDR2 YSYEKL. The CDR3 loop spans 15 amino acids. The CDR3: CASSPGTDVNYGYTF. In DNA, the CDR3 is TGCGCCAGCAGCCCCGGGACAGATGTAAACTATGGCTACACCTTC.

The rearrangement uses TRBV30 and TRBJ1-5; D gene ambiguous. This CDR3 comprises 14 residues. Trimming removed 1 base at V and 4 bases at J, with 11 bases between. Germline lookup yields CDR1 GTSNPN and CDR2 SVGIG (reference sequence). CDR3 sequence (DNA): TGTGCCTGGAGTGGAAATGCAGCGAATCAGCCCCAGCATTTT. Translation: CAWSGNAANQPQHF.

The chain employs TRBV9 and TRBJ2-3, with D possibly matching TRBD1 (6 bases). Between the trimmed V and J ends, which lost 2 bases and 0 bases, there was a span of 16 bases. Germline V lookup: CDR1 SGDLS, CDR2 YYNGEE. The CDR3 sequence is 17 residues long. The CDR3 reads CASSVVGATLSTDTQYF. The CDR3 DNA reads TGTGCCAGCAGCGTGGTGGGGGCCACGCTCAGCACAGATACGCAGTATTTT.

This chain uses TRBV4-1 with TRBJ1-3; D is possibly TRBD1 (5 bases). With 0 bases removed from V and 8 bases from J, the gap between germline ends came to 5 bases. The CDR3 covers 12 residues. Germline V gives CDR1 MGHRA, CDR2 YSYEKL. In nucleotides, the CDR3 is TGCGCCAGCAGCCAAGAAGGGGACACCATATATTTT. Residues: CASSQEGDTIYF.

The gene calls are TRBV6-5 and TRBJ1-6; the D is unclear. The CDR3 has 15 amino acids. V was shortened by 0 bases and J by 2 bases, with 5 bases between the two germline ends. Germline V gene sequence: CDR1 MNHEY, CDR2 SVGAGI. The CDR3 sequence is CASSYSNPYNSPLHF. The CDR3 DNA reads TGTGCCAGCAGTTACTCGAATCCCTATAATTCACCCCTCCACTTT.

This clone appeared a single time. V gene TRBV10-2 combines with J gene TRBJ1-6, with D hard to call. Trimming removed 7 bases at V and 0 bases at J, with 7 bases between. Germline-derived CDR1 and CDR2 are WSHSY and SAAADI. The CDR3 is 14 residues long. The chain's CDR3 is CASTGSSYNSPLHF. CDR3 sequence (DNA): TGCGCCAGCACCGGGAGCTCCTATAATTCACCCCTCCACTTT.

The J gene is TRBJ2-6, the V gene TRBV29-1; no firm D call. In germline, CDR1 is SQVTM, CDR2 ANQGSEA. This CDR3 has 17 residues. V was shortened by 5 bases and J by 0 bases, with 17 bases between the two germline ends. In DNA, the CDR3 is TGCAGCGTTCAAACGGGCAGTGAAAGCTCTGGGGCCAACGTCCTGACTTTC. Its protein is CSVQTGSESSGANVLTF.

The chain links TRBV7-9 to TRBJ1-4, with 7 bases lining up with TRBD1. Germline CDR1 is SEHNR and CDR2 is FQNEAQ (reference sequence). V lost 8 bases to trimming and J lost 4 bases; unmatched junction nucleotides: 7. This CDR3 comprises 14 residues. The CDR3 protein is CASLRDSFNEKLFF. The DNA of the CDR3 is TGTGCCAGCTTAAGGGACAGCTTTAATGAAAAACTGTTTTTT.

The chain couples TRBV6-9 to TRBJ2-7, with D possibly being TRBD1 (6 bases). This CDR3 comprises 17 residues. V was clipped by 6 bases and J by 1 base, with 22 bases between them. Germline V gene data show CDR1 as MNHGY and CDR2 as SVAAGI. CDR3 nucleotide sequence: TGTGCCAGCAGAAGACCGTCTATCAAGGGGGTATCCTACGAGCAGTACTTC. The encoded protein is CASRRPSIKGVSYEQYF.

The V call is TRBV6-5, the J call TRBJ1-1; TRBD1 matches at 10 bases. Germline trimming cut 3 bases from V and 3 bases from J; bases unmatched to any gene: 7. The CDR3 is 16 residues long. Germline V gene data show CDR1 as MNHEY and CDR2 as SVGAGI. The CDR3 nucleotides read TGTGCCAGCAGTTATTTTCGGACAGGGGGACACACTGAAGCTTTCTTT. It specifies CASSYFRTGGHTEAFF.

The rearrangement joins TRBV15 to TRBJ2-7, with D perhaps TRBD2 (6 bases). The CDR3 is 15 amino acids. Germline CDR1 LNHNV, CDR2 YYDKDF (reference sequence). The V end was cut by 1 base, the J end by 2 bases, with 12 bases between. The CDR3 region has the DNA TGTGCCACCAGCAGAGCCCCGGAGGGAGCCTACGAGCAGTACTTC. It encodes CATSRAPEGAYEQYF.

This chain joins TRBV5-6 and TRBJ1-2; TRBD1 might be the D (5 bases). The germline V and J ends were trimmed by 4 bases and 2 bases, with 12 bases remaining between them. The CDR3 consists of 14 residues. CDR1 and CDR2 (germline): SGHDT, YYEEEE. The CDR3 DNA sequence: TGTGCCAGCAGCCTACCGAGGGGAAACTATGGCTACACCTTC. Translated, it gives CASSLPRGNYGYTF. Complete variable domain (other parts from reference TRBV5-6 and TRBJ1-2): DAGVTQSPTHLIKTRGQQVTLRCSPKSGHDTVSWYQQALGQGPQFIFQYYEEEERQRGNFPDRFSGHQFPNYSSELNVNALLLGDSALYLCASSLPRGNYGYTFGSGTRLTVV.

The V call is TRBV7-2, the J call TRBJ2-3, with D possibly being TRBD1 or TRBD2 (5 bases each). Deletions cut 3 bases from V and 8 bases from J, with 15 bases between. The CDR3 runs to 14 residues. Germline V gene sequence: CDR1 SGHTA, CDR2 FQGNSA. CDR3 in DNA: TGTGCCAGCAGCTTTCAGGGACCTCCAGGTACGCAGTATTTT. This codes for CASSFQGPPGTQYF.

As DNA, the CDR3 is TGCGCCAGCAGCCCCGGGACGGGCGGCTACACCTTC. This translates into CASSPGTGGYTF. The chain couples TRBV5-1 to TRBJ1-2, with D perhaps TRBD1 (5 bases). The CDR3 has 12 residues. V dropped 4 bases and J dropped 8 bases, with 12 bases sitting between them. Germline loops: CDR1 SGHRS, CDR2 YFSETQ.

The chain joins TRBV7-9 to TRBJ2-5; TRBD1 matches at 7 bases. Trimming cost V 5 bases and J 1 base; bases outside gene matches: 10. This CDR3 contains 16 residues. CDR1 and CDR2 (germline): SEHNR, FQNEAQ (reference sequence). CDR3 protein: CASSPKTGISQETQYF. CDR3 DNA: TGTGCCAGCAGCCCGAAGACAGGGATAAGCCAAGAGACCCAGTACTTC.